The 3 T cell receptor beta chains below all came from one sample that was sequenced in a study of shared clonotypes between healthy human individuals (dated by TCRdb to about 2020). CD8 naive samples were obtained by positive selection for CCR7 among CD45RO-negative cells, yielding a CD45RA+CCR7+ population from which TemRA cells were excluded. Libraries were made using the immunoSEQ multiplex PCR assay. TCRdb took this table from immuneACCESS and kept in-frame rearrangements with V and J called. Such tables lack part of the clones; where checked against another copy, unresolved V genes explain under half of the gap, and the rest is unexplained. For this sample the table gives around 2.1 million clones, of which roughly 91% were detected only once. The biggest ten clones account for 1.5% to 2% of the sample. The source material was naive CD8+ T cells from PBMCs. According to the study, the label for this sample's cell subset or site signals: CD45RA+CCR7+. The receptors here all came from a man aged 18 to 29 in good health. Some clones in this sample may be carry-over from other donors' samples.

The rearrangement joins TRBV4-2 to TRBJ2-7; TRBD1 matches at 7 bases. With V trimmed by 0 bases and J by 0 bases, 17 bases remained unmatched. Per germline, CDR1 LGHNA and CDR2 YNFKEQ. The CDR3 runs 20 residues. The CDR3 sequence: CASSQDPGAGGHWSSYEQYF. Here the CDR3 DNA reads TGTGCCAGCAGCCAAGATCCCGGGGCAGGGGGTCATTGGAGCTCCTACGAGCAGTACTTC.

CDR3 bases: TGCGCCAGCAGCCAGAGGGAGACCTACGAGCAGTACTTC. This gives the protein CASSQRETYEQYF. V and J are TRBV4-1 and TRBJ2-7; tentative D call: TRBD2 (5 bases). Trimming stripped 3 bases from V and 2 bases from J, with 8 bases between. Per the germline V gene, CDR1 is MGHRA and CDR2 is YSYEKL. This CDR3 is 13 amino acids long.

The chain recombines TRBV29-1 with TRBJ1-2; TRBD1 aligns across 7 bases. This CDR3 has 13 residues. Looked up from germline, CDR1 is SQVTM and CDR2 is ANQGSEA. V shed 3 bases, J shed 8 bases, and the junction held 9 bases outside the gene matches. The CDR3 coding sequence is TGCAGCGTTGATGGGGACAGAGGCTGGGGCTACACCTTC. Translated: CSVDGDRGWGYTF.